The rows below give T cell receptor beta chains drawn from one sample of a study of human CD8 memory T cell subsets. TCRdb derives one entry per CDR3 protein from the 5' RACE reads, leaving out DNA. This listing includes about 10,000 distinct CDR3 sequences. The sequencing sample was made of CD8+ stem-like memory T cells (TSCM and TCM) sorted from PBMCs. The source is a human donor in good health. Each CDR3 is given with its conserved first and last residue. The order of the fields is V gene, clone size, J gene, CDR3 protein. The size entry is marked missing in some rows and otherwise reads once, few, many or a size class.

>TRBV6-5|-|TRBJ2-3
CASSFVGAGHTDTQYF
>TRBV7-9|-|TRBJ2-3
CASSPVGPEGDTQYF
>TRBV7-6|large|TRBJ2-1
CASSWTDNEQFF
>TRBV28|medium-sized|TRBJ2-5
CASSLGGTQETQYF
>TRBV7-3|-|TRBJ2-2
CASAAVPYTGELFF
>TRBV7-9|medium-sized|TRBJ1-1
CASSVGSTTEAFF
>TRBV12-3/TRBV12-4|-|TRBJ2-5
CATAQTESRETQYF
>TRBV6-5|-|TRBJ1-3
CASSYGGSGNTIYF
>TRBV28|medium-sized|TRBJ1-1
CASSFGFQRQRTEAFF
>TRBV7-8|-|TRBJ2-3
CASSLVSGADTQYF
>TRBV28|medium-sized|TRBJ2-3
CASSYPSEGSTDTQYF
>TRBV10-3|-|TRBJ2-2
CAIRLGTGELFF
>TRBV20-1|-|TRBJ2-3
CSVPGLITDTQYF
>TRBV28|-|TRBJ2-3
CASSLTAGEDTQYF
>TRBV28|medium-sized|TRBJ1-5
CASNRGDRDSNQPQHF
>TRBV10-1|-|TRBJ2-7
CASSESGTDYEQYF
>TRBV13|medium-sized|TRBJ2-7
CASSPQTDTYEQYF
>TRBV18|-|TRBJ1-1
CASLQSGTEAFF
>TRBV5-4|-|TRBJ2-3
CASSFQGARTDTQYF
>TRBV7-8|-|TRBJ2-1
CASSLWGTEITNEQFF
>TRBV5-6|-|TRBJ1-1
CASSLGFLVNTEAFF
>TRBV7-6|-|TRBJ2-1
CASSLEVAGTSYNEQFF
>TRBV9|-|TRBJ2-3
CASSSSTDTQYF
>TRBV7-3|medium-sized|TRBJ2-7
CASAMDSSYEQYF
>TRBV6-2/TRBV6-3|-|TRBJ1-5
CASSYGGFNQPQHF
>TRBV5-5|-|TRBJ2-3
CASSSLPRGGMRTDTQYF
>TRBV12-3/TRBV12-4|medium-sized|TRBJ2-1
CASSLTGYNEQFF
>TRBV28|-|TRBJ2-7
CASSLSLRAAGSYEQYF
>TRBV7-9|medium-sized|TRBJ1-2
CASSFWDRGQYGYTF
>TRBV19|medium-sized|TRBJ2-2
CASSTLAGDQAWTGELFF
>TRBV3-1|-|TRBJ2-7
CASSQVGEISYEQYF
>TRBV11-1|-|TRBJ2-1
CASSLDFTSGNNEQFF
>TRBV7-9|-|TRBJ2-7
CASSSGTGGDEQYF
>TRBV29-1|-|TRBJ1-6
CSVRTGGDNSPLHF
>TRBV29-1|large|TRBJ1-1
CSVEDRATEAFF
>TRBV6-6|-|TRBJ2-7
CASSYSRAGVGDYEQYF
>TRBV12-3/TRBV12-4|medium-sized|TRBJ2-1
CASGSGFNEQFF
>TRBV4-2|medium-sized|TRBJ1-5
CASSLRQGDNQPQHF
>TRBV7-9|-|TRBJ2-7
CASSVTEGTASYEQYF
>TRBV4-1|-|TRBJ2-7
CASSHAGTSGSASYEQYF
>TRBV29-1|-|TRBJ2-2
CSVVGGTGELFF
>TRBV12-3/TRBV12-4|-|TRBJ2-7
CASSIGQGAYEQYF
>TRBV4-1|-|TRBJ2-2
CASSQVRGRSGELFF
>TRBV28|-|TRBJ2-7
CASSLWGRIYEQYF
>TRBV28|-|TRBJ2-7
CATVSRDRDFYEQYF
>TRBV28|-|TRBJ2-7
CASSLEHGVQYF
>TRBV28|-|TRBJ2-7
CASSPHLGGGDEQYF
>TRBV7-9|-|TRBJ2-1
CASSLVPWDEQFF
>TRBV6-6|-|TRBJ2-7
CASTWTEQYEQYF
>TRBV6-2/TRBV6-3|-|TRBJ2-7
CASSSPLRGSSYEQYF
>TRBV2|-|TRBJ2-1
CASSDYGRDEQFF
>TRBV6-5|-|TRBJ2-7
CASSWGQGASEQYF